The clone carrying this T cell receptor beta chain was picked up one time. The source of the sample is a study of T-cell reconstitution after alpha-beta-depleted transplantation in children. A library of TCRbeta sequences, prepared with unique molecular identifiers, was generated. TCRdb reanalysed the PCR reads using MiXCR and keeps one entry per CDR3 protein. The sample includes roughly 500,000 distinct CDR3 sequences, about 16% of them seen just once. The CDR3 covers 15 residues. V was clipped by 5 bases and J by 5 bases; unmatched bases: 8. The chain uses TRBV12-3 or TRBV12-4 and TRBJ2-1; 8 bases match TRBD1. This sequence originates from a human donor who donated a stem cell graft to a child with acute lymphoblastic leukemia. The starting material was PBMCs from the stem cell graft donor, obtained from the stem cell graft. CDR3 region: CASSPRDRRDNEQFF. The CDR3, as DNA: TGTGCCAGCAGTCCCCGGGACAGGAGGGACAATGAGCAGTTCTTC.